Listed below are T cell receptor beta chains from one sample, sequenced in a study of control samples from healthy donors and cancer patients. Produced via immunoSEQ multiplex PCR; TCRdb's table is partial and in-frame only. The table includes 98,000 or so clones, around 80% detected once. Input material: blood. These receptors originate from a man aged 60 to 69 in good health. The CDR3 runs from the conserved cysteine through the conserved F or W. Each record gives: J gene, clone size, D gene, V gene, CDR3 protein. The D gene is left open where the match is weak. Clone size is shown for a subset of rows, as once, few, many or a class of expanded clone.

TRBJ2-6	few	TRBD2	TRBV5-1	CASSLEWEGVLTF
TRBJ2-2	-	-	TRBV11-3	CASSLAENTGELFF
TRBJ2-2	few	-	TRBV19	CASSMARGNTGELFF
TRBJ1-1	-	-	TRBV3-1/TRBV3-2	CASSPGRRFRNTEAFF
TRBJ1-1	-	-	TRBV21-1	CASSNTSHTEAFF
TRBJ2-3	-	-	TRBV5-1	CASSLDHSTDTQYF
TRBJ1-1	many	-	TRBV7-9	CASVFWGGTDTEAFF
TRBJ2-4	-	-	TRBV9	CASSVEGGPGNIQYF
TRBJ2-2	-	TRBD1	TRBV5-4	CASSFGGQLNTGELFF
TRBJ2-7	-	TRBD1	TRBV7-9	CASSPRTGKGYEQYF
TRBJ1-1	-	-	TRBV7-8	CASSLASRALRTEAFF
TRBJ2-1	-	-	TRBV12-3/TRBV12-4	CASSPRGRNEQFF
TRBJ2-5	few	-	TRBV3-1/TRBV3-2	CASSLPERTQYF
TRBJ1-6	once	TRBD1	TRBV3-1/TRBV3-2	CASSQGGQNSPLHF
TRBJ2-1	-	TRBD1	TRBV7-3	CASSTTGTASEQFF
TRBJ2-7	-	TRBD1	TRBV5-4	CASSPGQALPYEQYF
TRBJ2-7	-	-	TRBV13	CASSLDSTGTYEQYF
TRBJ2-1	few	TRBD2	TRBV6-6	CASSLTGTSGYGQFF
TRBJ1-2	once	TRBD1	TRBV18	CASSPPRDSYGYTF
TRBJ2-7	few	-	TRBV30	CAWSLRSYEQYF
TRBJ2-1	-	TRBD1	TRBV9	CASSGSGNRGVEQFF
TRBJ1-2	-	-	TRBV30	CAWSASWGQTYGYTF
TRBJ2-2	-	TRBD2	TRBV11-3	CASSIAGVNTGELFF
TRBJ2-3	-	-	TRBV29-1	CSVEDPTRGSTDTQYF
TRBJ1-4	-	-	TRBV7-3	CASSQTGTGNEKLFF
TRBJ2-7	-	-	TRBV29-1	CSVETSGASATYEQYF
TRBJ1-2	-	-	TRBV7-8	CASTRARDYGYTF
TRBJ1-6	-	-	TRBV27	CASSLSKSRTVNSPLHF
TRBJ2-7	-	-	TRBV9	CASSVATGDPYEQYF
TRBJ1-1	few	-	TRBV4-1	CASSPWPRDATFF
TRBJ2-5	-	TRBD1	TRBV12-5	CASGFGKGARETQYF
TRBJ2-7	-	TRBD1	TRBV4-1	CASSQAGQGRYEQYF
TRBJ2-3	-	TRBD1	TRBV7-9	CASREGQGLTDTQYF
TRBJ1-6	-	TRBD1	TRBV11-2	CAIPGDSSYNSPLHF
TRBJ2-7	-	-	TRBV19	CASSPSRYEQYF
TRBJ1-1	many	TRBD1	TRBV7-8	CASSRFPRDRNTEAFF
TRBJ1-4	-	-	TRBV7-2	CASSPRLSSAGEKLFF
TRBJ2-5	-	TRBD2	TRBV19	CASSISPGTSGDQETQYF
TRBJ1-1	-	-	TRBV2	CASSVDSMNTEAFF
TRBJ2-1	-	TRBD2	TRBV7-3	CASSLTGSSGGADEQFF
TRBJ1-3	-	-	TRBV4-1	CASSYGRSGNTIYF
TRBJ1-5	-	TRBD1	TRBV9	CASSVDRGNQPQHF
TRBJ2-5	-	-	TRBV3-1/TRBV3-2	CASSLLVGRGETQYF
TRBJ1-2	few	-	TRBV20-1	CSARDGYSYTF
TRBJ2-7	-	-	TRBV19	CASSKKDSPSYEQYF
TRBJ2-2	-	TRBD1	TRBV3-1/TRBV3-2	CASRRQGSNTGELFF
TRBJ2-7	-	-	TRBV28	CAIQEGRTDEQYF
TRBJ2-1	-	-	TRBV7-6	CASSALANSYNEQFF
TRBJ2-7	-	-	TRBV18	CASSPPNSYEQYF
TRBJ1-2	-	TRBD1	TRBV10-3	CAVGTGGNGYTF
TRBJ2-7	-	-	TRBV9	CASSPQGGEQYF
TRBJ2-2	few	TRBD1	TRBV30	CAWKGQGPTGELFF
TRBJ2-7	few	TRBD1	TRBV7-2	CASSLYRGPYEQYF
TRBJ2-2	-	-	TRBV30	CAGGGGLISNTGELFF